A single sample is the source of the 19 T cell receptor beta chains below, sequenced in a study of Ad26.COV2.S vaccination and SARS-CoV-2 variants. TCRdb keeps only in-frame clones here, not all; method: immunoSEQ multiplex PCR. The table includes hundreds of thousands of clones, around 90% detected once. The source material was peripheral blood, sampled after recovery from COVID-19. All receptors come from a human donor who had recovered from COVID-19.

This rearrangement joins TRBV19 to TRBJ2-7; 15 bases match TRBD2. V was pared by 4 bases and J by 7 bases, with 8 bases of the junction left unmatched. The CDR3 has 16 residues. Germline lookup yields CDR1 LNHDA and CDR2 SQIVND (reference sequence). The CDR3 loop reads CASSTGTSGGLREQYF. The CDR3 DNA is TGTGCCAGTAGTACCGGGACTAGCGGGGGGCTTCGGGAGCAGTACTTC. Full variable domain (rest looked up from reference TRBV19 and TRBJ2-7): DGGITQSPKYLFRKEGQNVTLSCEQNLNHDAMYWYRQDPGQGLRLIYYSQIVNDFQKGDIAEGYSVSREKKESFPLTVTSAQKNPTAFYLCASSTGTSGGLREQYFGPGTRLTVT.

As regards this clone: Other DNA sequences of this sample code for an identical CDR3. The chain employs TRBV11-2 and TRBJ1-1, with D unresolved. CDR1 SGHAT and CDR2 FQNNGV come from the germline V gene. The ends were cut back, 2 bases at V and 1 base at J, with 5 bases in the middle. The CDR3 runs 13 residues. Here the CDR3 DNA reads TGTGCCAGCAGCTTAAAGGGGAACACTGAAGCTTTCTTT. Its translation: CASSLKGNTEAFF.

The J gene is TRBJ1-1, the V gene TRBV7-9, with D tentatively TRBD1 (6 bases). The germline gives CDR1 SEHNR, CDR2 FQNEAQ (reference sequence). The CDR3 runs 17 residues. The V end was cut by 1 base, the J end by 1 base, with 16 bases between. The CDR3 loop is CASSLGGRGVENTEAFF. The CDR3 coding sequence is TGTGCCAGCAGCTTAGGCGGCAGGGGAGTTGAGAACACTGAAGCTTTCTTT.

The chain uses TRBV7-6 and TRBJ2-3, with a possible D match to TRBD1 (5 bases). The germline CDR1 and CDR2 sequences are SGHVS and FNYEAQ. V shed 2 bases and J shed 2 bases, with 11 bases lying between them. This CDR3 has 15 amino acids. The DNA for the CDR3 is TGTGCCAGCAGCTTATCCCGACAGCACACAGATACGCAGTATTTT. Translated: CASSLSRQHTDTQYF.

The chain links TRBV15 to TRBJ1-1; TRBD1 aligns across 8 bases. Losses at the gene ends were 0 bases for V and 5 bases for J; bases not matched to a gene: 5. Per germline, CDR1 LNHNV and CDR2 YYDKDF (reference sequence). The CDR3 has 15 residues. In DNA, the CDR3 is TGTGCCACCAGCAGAGAGGGCAGGGGGCGTACTGAAGCTTTCTTT. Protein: CATSREGRGRTEAFF.

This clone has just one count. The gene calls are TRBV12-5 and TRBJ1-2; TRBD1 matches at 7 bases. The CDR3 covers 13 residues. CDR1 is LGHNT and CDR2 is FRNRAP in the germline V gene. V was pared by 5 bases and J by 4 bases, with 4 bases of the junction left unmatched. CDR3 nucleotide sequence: TGTGCTAGTGGTCCGGGGACAGCCTATGGCTACACCTTC. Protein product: CASGPGTAYGYTF.

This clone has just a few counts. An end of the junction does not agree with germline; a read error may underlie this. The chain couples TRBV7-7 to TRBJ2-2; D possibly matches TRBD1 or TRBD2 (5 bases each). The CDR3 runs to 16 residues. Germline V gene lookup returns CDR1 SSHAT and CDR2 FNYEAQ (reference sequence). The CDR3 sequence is CASSSGPGTNTGELFF. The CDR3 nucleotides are TGTGCTAGCAGTTCGGGACCGGGTACGAACACCGGGGAGCTGTTTTTT.

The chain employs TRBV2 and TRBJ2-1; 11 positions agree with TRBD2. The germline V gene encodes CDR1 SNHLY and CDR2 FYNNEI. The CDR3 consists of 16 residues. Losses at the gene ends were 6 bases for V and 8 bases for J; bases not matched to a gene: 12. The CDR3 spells CASSGSRASGGYEQFF. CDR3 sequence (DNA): TGTGCCAGCAGCGGAAGCAGGGCTAGCGGGGGGTATGAGCAGTTCTTC.

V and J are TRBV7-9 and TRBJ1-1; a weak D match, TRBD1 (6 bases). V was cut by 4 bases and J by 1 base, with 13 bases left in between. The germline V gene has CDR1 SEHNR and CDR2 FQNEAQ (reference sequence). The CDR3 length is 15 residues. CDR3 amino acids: CASSSGHRSNTEAFF. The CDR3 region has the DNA TGTGCCAGCAGCTCGGGACATAGATCGAACACTGAAGCTTTCTTT.

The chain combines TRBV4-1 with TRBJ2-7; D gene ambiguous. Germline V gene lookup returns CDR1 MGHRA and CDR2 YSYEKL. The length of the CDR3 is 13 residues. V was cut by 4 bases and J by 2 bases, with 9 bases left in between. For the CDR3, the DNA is TGCGCCAGCAGCCTTGACCCGACCTACGAGCAGTACTTC. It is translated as CASSLDPTYEQYF.

The CDR3 spells CASREQGRLNSPLHF. The CDR3, as DNA: TGTGCCAGCAGGGAACAGGGAAGGCTTAATTCACCCCTCCACTTT. The V and J genes are TRBV7-2 and TRBJ1-6; possibly TRBD1 for D (6 bases). Between the trimmed V and J ends, which lost 6 bases and 6 bases, there was a span of 15 bases. The CDR3 extends over 15 amino acids. The germline CDR1 and CDR2 sequences are SGHTA and FQGNSA.

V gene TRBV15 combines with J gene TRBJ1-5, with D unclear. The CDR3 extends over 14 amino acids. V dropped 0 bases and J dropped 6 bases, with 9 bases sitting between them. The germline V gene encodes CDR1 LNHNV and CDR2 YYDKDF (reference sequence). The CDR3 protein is CATSRDGDGQPQHF. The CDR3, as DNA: TGTGCCACCAGCAGAGATGGGGATGGTCAGCCCCAGCATTTT.

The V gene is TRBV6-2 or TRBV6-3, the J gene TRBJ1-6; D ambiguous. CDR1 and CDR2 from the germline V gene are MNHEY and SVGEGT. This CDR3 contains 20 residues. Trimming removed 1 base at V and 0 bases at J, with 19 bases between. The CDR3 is CASSYLGLRREFSYNSPLHF. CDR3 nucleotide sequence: TGTGCCAGCAGTTACTTAGGACTTCGCAGAGAGTTCTCCTATAATTCACCCCTCCACTTT.

This CDR3 reads CASSIRDTNNYGYTF. The CDR3 DNA reads as TGTGCCAGCAGTATCCGGGACACCAATAACTATGGCTACACCTTC. The V and J genes are TRBV6-5 and TRBJ1-2; possible D gene TRBD1, 6 bases. V was shortened by 5 bases and J by 1 base, with 14 bases between the two germline ends. The CDR3 sequence is 15 residues long. CDR1 is MNHEY, CDR2 SVGAGI, per germline.

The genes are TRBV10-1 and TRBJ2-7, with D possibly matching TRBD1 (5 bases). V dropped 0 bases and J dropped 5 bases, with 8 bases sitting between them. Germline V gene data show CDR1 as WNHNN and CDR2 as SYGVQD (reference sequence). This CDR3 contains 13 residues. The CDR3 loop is CASSESSRDEQYF. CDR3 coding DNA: TGCGCCAGCAGTGAGTCGTCCAGGGACGAGCAGTACTTC.

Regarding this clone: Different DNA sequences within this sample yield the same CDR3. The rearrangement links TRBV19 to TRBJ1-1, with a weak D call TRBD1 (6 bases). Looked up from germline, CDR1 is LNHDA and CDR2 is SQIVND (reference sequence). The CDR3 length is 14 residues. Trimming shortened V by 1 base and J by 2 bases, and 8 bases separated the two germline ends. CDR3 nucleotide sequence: TGTGCCAGTAGTATAGGACAGGCAAACACTGAAGCTTTCTTT. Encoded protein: CASSIGQANTEAFF.

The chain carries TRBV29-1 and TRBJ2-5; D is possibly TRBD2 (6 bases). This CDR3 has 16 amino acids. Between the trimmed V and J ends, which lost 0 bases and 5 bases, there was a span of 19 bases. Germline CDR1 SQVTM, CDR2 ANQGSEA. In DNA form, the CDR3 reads TGCAGCGTTGAAGAGGGAACCGGACTAAGGTGGGAGACCCAGTACTTC. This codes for CSVEEGTGLRWETQYF.

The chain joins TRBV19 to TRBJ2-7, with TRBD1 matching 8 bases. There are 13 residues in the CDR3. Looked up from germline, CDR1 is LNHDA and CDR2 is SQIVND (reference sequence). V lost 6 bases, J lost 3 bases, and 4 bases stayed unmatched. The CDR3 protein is CASSGTGLYEQYF. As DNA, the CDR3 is TGTGCCAGTAGCGGGACAGGCCTCTACGAGCAGTACTTC.

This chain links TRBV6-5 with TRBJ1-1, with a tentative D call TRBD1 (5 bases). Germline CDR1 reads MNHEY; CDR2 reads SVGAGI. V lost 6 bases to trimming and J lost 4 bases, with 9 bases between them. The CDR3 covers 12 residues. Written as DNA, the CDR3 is TGTGCCAGCAGACGGGGGGGCACTGAAGCTTTCTTT. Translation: CASRRGGTEAFF.